This T cell receptor beta chain appears in the sequencing data of a study of CD8 T cells in ankylosing spondylitis. Study outcomes and limitations: From matched ankylosing spondylitis synovial fluid, disease-linked clones were reportedly recovered at significantly enriched levels. The study identified a TCR beta motif of eight highly homologous variants that appeared characteristic of ankylosing spondylitis blood. Clones linked to the disease showed a CD8+ phenotype. They occurred at relatively low frequencies in peripheral blood.

CDR3 length: 12 amino acids. Germline V gives CDR1 SGHDT, CDR2 YYEEEE. Trimming removed 4 bases from V and 5 bases from J, with 6 bases in between. This clonotype was found many times. The target antigen is unknown. Construction of TCR beta libraries was performed using quantitative 5'-RACE with molecular barcodes. TCRdb fed the 5' RACE reads into MiXCR, producing one record per CDR3 protein. The profile shows a few hundred thousand distinct CDR3 sequences, 18% of them singletons. The gene calls are TRBV5-6 and TRBJ2-2; TRBD2 might be the D (6 bases). The receptor was derived from a male donor with ankylosing spondylitis or in good health (not recorded which). Sequenced: blood, either unsorted or a sorted T cell fraction (not recorded which). CDR3 coding DNA: TGTGCCAGCAGCGGGGGGACCGGGGAGCTGTTTTTT. It specifies CASSGGTGELFF. The variable domain in full, with the rest retrieved from reference TRBV5-6 and TRBJ2-2, is DAGVTQSPTHLIKTRGQQVTLRCSPKSGHDTVSWYQQALGQGPQFIFQYYEEEERQRGNFPDRFSGHQFPNYSSELNVNALLLGDSALYLCASSGGTGELFFGEGSRLTVL.